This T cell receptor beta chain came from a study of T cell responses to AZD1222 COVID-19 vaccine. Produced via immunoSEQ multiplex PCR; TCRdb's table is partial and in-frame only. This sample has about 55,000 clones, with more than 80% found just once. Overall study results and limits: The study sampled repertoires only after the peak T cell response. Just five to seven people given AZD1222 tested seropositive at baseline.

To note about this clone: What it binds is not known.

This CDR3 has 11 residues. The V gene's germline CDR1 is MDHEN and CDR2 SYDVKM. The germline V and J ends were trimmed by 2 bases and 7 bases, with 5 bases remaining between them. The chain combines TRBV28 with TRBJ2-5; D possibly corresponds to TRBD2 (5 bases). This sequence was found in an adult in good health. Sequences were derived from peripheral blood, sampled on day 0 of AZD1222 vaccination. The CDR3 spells CASSLGRTQYF. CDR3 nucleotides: TGTGCCAGCAGTTTAGGGAGGACCCAGTACTTC.